The 27 T cell receptor beta chains presented below share a single source sample, sequenced in a study of blood T cell repertoires in COVID-19. The table came from immunoSEQ multiplex PCR; TCRdb's copy has only in-frame clones and leaves some out. This table has around 230,000 clones, 82% appearing once. The material sequenced was peripheral blood. The receptors derive from a woman aged 60 to 75 with active or convalescent COVID-19.

This clone was found a few times. The chain couples TRBV6-1 to TRBJ1-2; 8 nucleotides agree with TRBD1. Germline V gives CDR1 MNHNS, CDR2 SASEGT. This CDR3 is 15 amino acids long. V lost 1 base to trimming and J lost 3 bases; unmatched junction nucleotides: 4. Written as DNA, the CDR3 is TGTGCCAGCAGTGAAGGGGCAGGGGGCCACTATGGCTACACCTTC. Residues: CASSEGAGGHYGYTF.

The chain is built from TRBV19 and TRBJ2-1; no clear D gene. CDR3 length equals 13 residues. The germline V and J ends were trimmed by 7 bases and 6 bases, with 13 bases remaining between them. CDR1 and CDR2 from the germline V gene are LNHDA and SQIVND (reference sequence). The CDR3 sequence is CASTLSPLNEQFF. The CDR3 nucleotides are TGTGCCAGTACCCTATCTCCCCTCAATGAGCAGTTCTTC.

This clone was picked up a small number of times. The rearrangement joins TRBV3-1 (or the pseudogene TRBV3-2) to TRBJ2-1; tentatively, D is TRBD2 (7 bases). V was cut by 4 bases and J by 8 bases, with 21 bases left in between. Germline CDR1 LGHDT, CDR2 YNNKEL (reference sequence). The CDR3 runs to 16 residues. CDR3 sequence: CASSPELGGVVYEQFF. CDR3 coding DNA: TGTGCCAGCAGCCCAGAGCTAGGGGGGGTTGTTTATGAGCAGTTCTTC.

This sequence joins TRBV5-1 and TRBJ2-3; perhaps TRBD2 as D (5 bases). This CDR3 contains 13 residues. Trimming stripped 6 bases from V and 2 bases from J, with 10 bases between. Looked up from germline, CDR1 is SGHRS and CDR2 is YFSETQ. CDR3 bases: TGCGCCAGCAACAAGGACTTCACAGATACGCAGTATTTT. It encodes CASNKDFTDTQYF. The whole variable domain, remainder taken from reference TRBV5-1 and TRBJ2-3, is KAGVTQTPRYLIKTRGQQVTLSCSPISGHRSVSWYQQTPGQGLQFLFEYFSETQRNKGNFPGRFSGRQFSNSRSEMNVSTLELGDSALYLCASNKDFTDTQYFGPGTRLTVL.

The chain carries TRBV5-1 and TRBJ2-7, with D perhaps matching TRBD2 (5 bases). Trimming stripped 6 bases from V and 6 bases from J, with 16 bases between. Germline V CDR1 and CDR2: SGHRS, YFSETQ. This CDR3 has 13 amino acids. This chain's CDR3 is CASTLNSAGEQYF. The CDR3 coding sequence is TGCGCCAGCACCCTAAACAGCGCGGGCGAGCAGTACTTC.

The V gene is TRBV2, the J gene TRBJ2-7; 8 positions agree with TRBD1. Germline V gene sequence: CDR1 SNHLY, CDR2 FYNNEI. There are 14 residues in the CDR3. Germline trimming cut 11 bases from V and 8 bases from J; bases unmatched to any gene: 17. The CDR3 DNA sequence: TGTGCCGGACAAGCCGGGACAGGCCCTCTGAAGCAGTACTTC. Residues: CAGQAGTGPLKQYF.

This clone was seen a handful of times. The chain joins TRBV29-1 to TRBJ2-7; 8 positions match TRBD1. Germline CDR1 is SQVTM and CDR2 is ANQGSEA. The CDR3 is 10 amino acids. V trimming: 7 bases; J trimming: 6 bases; junction bases outside the gene matches: 2. CDR3 coding DNA: TGCAGCGCAGGGGGCAGCGAGCAGTACTTC. Amino acids: CSAGGSEQYF.

The chain links TRBV7-2 to TRBJ1-1; D is possibly TRBD1 (6 bases). V was trimmed by 5 bases and J by 1 base, leaving 14 bases between them. Per the germline V gene, CDR1 is SGHTA and CDR2 is FQGNSA. The CDR3 sequence is 15 residues long. CDR3 nucleotides: TGTGCCAGCAGCCCGGGAGGGACATCGAACACTGAAGCTTTCTTT. It is translated as CASSPGGTSNTEAFF.

The V and J genes are TRBV19 and TRBJ2-2; 11 bases align to TRBD1. The CDR3 extends over 16 amino acids. CDR1 is LNHDA and CDR2 is SQIVND in the germline V gene (reference sequence). V gave up 6 bases and J gave up 5 bases; unmatched junction bases: 8. CDR3 nucleotide sequence: TGTGCCAGTAGGCCACCGGGACAGGGGGGGACCGGGGAGCTGTTTTTT. This codes for CASRPPGQGGTGELFF.

The chain recombines TRBV10-3 with TRBJ1-3, with TRBD1 as a possible D gene (6 bases). CDR1 ENHRY and CDR2 SYGVKD come from the germline V gene. This CDR3 has 13 amino acids. V was pared by 2 bases and J by 11 bases, with 13 bases between. The CDR3 bases are TGTGCCATCAGTGAGGGGGGCCCTATATCCATATATTTT. Translating gives CAISEGGPISIYF.

The V call is TRBV7-9, the J call TRBJ1-2; the match to TRBD1 covers 10 bases. This CDR3 is 16 amino acids long. Germline lookup yields CDR1 SEHNR and CDR2 FQNEAQ (reference sequence). V shed 2 bases and J 8 bases; nucleotides not matched to a gene: 11. The DNA of the CDR3 is TGTGCCAGCAGCTTAACGGGACAGGGGAGCCTTGGAGGCTACACCTTC. Amino acid sequence: CASSLTGQGSLGGYTF.

The chain joins TRBV7-9 to TRBJ2-3; TRBD2 matches 8 bases. This CDR3 has 15 amino acids. The junction had 4 bases not matched to a gene; V was cut back by 5 bases and J by 0 bases. CDR1 and CDR2 (germline): SEHNR, FQNEAQ (reference sequence). CDR3 in DNA: TGTGCCAGCAGCCCACTAGCGGCTAGCACAGATACGCAGTATTTT. Translated, it gives CASSPLAASTDTQYF.

The chain is built from TRBV11-2 and TRBJ2-2; D call uncertain. Germline V gene lookup returns CDR1 SGHAT and CDR2 FQNNGV. V was pared by 1 base and J by 1 base, with 16 bases between. There are 18 residues in the CDR3. CDR3 in DNA: TGTGCCAGCAGCTTAGCCGCCTTCGTAAGAGGGAACACCGGGGAGCTGTTTTTT. Its protein is CASSLAAFVRGNTGELFF.

A remark on this clone: Other DNA sequences in this specimen translate into the identical CDR3. The chain carries TRBV27 and TRBJ1-2; D might be TRBD1 (5 bases). V was cut by 4 bases and J by 2 bases, with 5 bases left in between. The germline V gene has CDR1 MNHEY and CDR2 SMNVEV (reference sequence). CDR3 length: 12 amino acids. The CDR3 sequence is CASSSGNYGYTF. CDR3 sequence (DNA): TGTGCCAGCAGTTCAGGGAACTATGGCTACACCTTC.

This clone was counted once. The chain uses TRBV7-8 and TRBJ2-1; the match to TRBD2 covers 10 bases. The germline CDR1 and CDR2 sequences are SGHVS and FQNEAQ. Germline trimming cut 10 bases from V and 7 bases from J; bases unmatched to any gene: 7. CDR3 size: 13 residues. CDR3 protein: CATAGLAWNEQFF. The CDR3 DNA sequence: TGTGCCACCGCGGGACTAGCGTGGAATGAGCAGTTCTTC. Using reference TRBV7-8 and TRBJ2-1 for the parts outside the CDR3, the full variable domain is GAGVSQSPRYKVAKRGQDVALRCDPISGHVSLFWYQQALGQGPEFLTYFQNEAQLDKSGLPSDRFFAERPEGSVSTLKIQRTQQEDSAVYLCATAGLAWNEQFFGPGTRLTVL.

The rearrangement joins TRBV18 to TRBJ1-2; tentative D call: TRBD1 (6 bases). Germline V gives CDR1 KGHSH, CDR2 LQKENI. The V and J ends lost 0 bases and 6 bases respectively, with 8 bases between them. This CDR3 contains 13 residues. The CDR3 DNA reads as TGTGCCAGCTCACCACCACAGGGCAATGGCTACACCTTC. Translating gives CASSPPQGNGYTF.

The chain employs TRBV24-1 and TRBJ1-3, with a tentative D call TRBD1 (6 bases). CDR3 length: 13 amino acids. Germline V gives CDR1 KGHDR, CDR2 SFDVKD. With 10 bases removed from V and 2 bases from J, the gap between germline ends came to 11 bases. For the CDR3, the DNA is TGTGCCACGAACAGGGTTCCTGGAAACACCATATATTTT. Amino acid sequence: CATNRVPGNTIYF.

The count of this clone is one. One end of the junction is discordant with germline, which a read error may explain. This sequence joins TRBV27 and TRBJ1-5; 7 positions match TRBD1. The CDR3 is made up of 12 amino acids. CDR1 and CDR2 from the germline V gene are MNHEY and SMNVEV (reference sequence). For the CDR3, the DNA is TGTGCCAGCAGTTATGGGGGACAGCCACAGCATTTT. It specifies CASSYGGQPQHF.

This clone showed up just once. The chain employs TRBV6-5 and TRBJ1-5, with D tentatively TRBD1 (6 bases). The CDR3 has 14 amino acids. V was cut by 5 bases and J by 3 bases, with 11 bases left in between. The V gene's germline CDR1 is MNHEY and CDR2 SVGAGI. This CDR3 is CASSPDSPNQPQHF. In nucleotides, the CDR3 is TGTGCCAGCAGTCCGGACAGCCCCAATCAGCCCCAGCATTTT.

This chain links TRBV9 with TRBJ2-3; 9 nucleotides line up with TRBD2. V shed 0 bases and J 1 base; nucleotides not matched to a gene: 3. The CDR3 has 16 residues. In germline, CDR1 is SGDLS, CDR2 YYNGEE. Here the CDR3 reads CASSVDASGGTDTQYF. CDR3 coding DNA: TGTGCCAGCAGCGTAGACGCTAGCGGGGGCACAGATACGCAGTATTTT.

Only one count was recorded for this clone. V and J are TRBV12-2 and TRBJ1-3. TRBV12-2 is labeled a pseudogene. The CDR3 sequence is 16 residues long. The CDR3 DNA sequence: TGTGCAAGTCGCTTACGGGACTGTCTCTCTGGAAACACCATATATTTT. It translates to CASRLRDCLSGNTIYF.

This clone was counted once. Here the CDR3 reads CASSLLDRVVNYGYTF. Here the CDR3 DNA reads TGTGCCAGCAGCCTGTTGGACAGGGTAGTAAACTATGGCTACACCTTC. The V call is TRBV5-4, the J call TRBJ1-2; 8 positions match TRBD1. This CDR3 region has 16 residues. Trimming removed 4 bases from V and 2 bases from J; junction bases left unmatched: 10. Germline CDR1 is SGHNT and CDR2 is YYREEE (reference sequence).

On this clone itself: Other DNA sequences in the same sample also yield this CDR3. CDR3 protein: CASSLGRGRETQYF. The CDR3 nucleotides read TGCGCCAGCAGCTTGGGACGGGGAAGAGAGACCCAGTACTTC. The V gene is TRBV5-1, the J gene TRBJ2-5; TRBD2 is a possible D gene (5 bases). CDR3 length equals 14 residues. V shed 0 bases and J shed 4 bases, with 10 bases lying between them. Germline CDR1 SGHRS, CDR2 YFSETQ.

The chain combines TRBV11-2 with TRBJ2-1, with 8 bases matching TRBD1. The CDR3 is made up of 15 amino acids. J gave up 9 bases and V 1 base, and 8 bases lay outside the gene matches. Germline CDR1 reads SGHAT; CDR2 reads FQNNGV. The CDR3 sequence: CASSLGAGQAVEQFF. The DNA of the CDR3 is TGTGCCAGCAGCTTAGGGGCGGGACAGGCGGTTGAGCAGTTCTTC.

This clone was found a few times. The chain combines TRBV19 with TRBJ2-2, with TRBD1 matching over 8 bases. This CDR3 has 13 amino acids. CDR1 and CDR2 from the germline V gene are LNHDA and SQIVND (reference sequence). The V and J ends lost 3 bases and 6 bases, in that order; junction bases with no gene match: 0. CDR3 in DNA: TGTGCCAGTAGTATGACAGGGGCCGGGGAGCTGTTTTTT. This translates into CASSMTGAGELFF. Supplemented by reference TRBV19 and TRBJ2-2, the full variable domain reads DGGITQSPKYLFRKEGQNVTLSCEQNLNHDAMYWYRQDPGQGLRLIYYSQIVNDFQKGDIAEGYSVSREKKESFPLTVTSAQKNPTAFYLCASSMTGAGELFFGEGSRLTVL.

The chain combines TRBV19 with TRBJ1-3, with unresolved D. Germline CDR1 is LNHDA and CDR2 is SQIVND (reference sequence). There are 15 residues in the CDR3. V lost 7 bases and J lost 6, with 19 bases in between. DNA of the CDR3: TGTGCCAGTACCCCACCAGCGGACTTGGCAAACACCATATATTTT. This encodes CASTPPADLANTIYF.

The chain is built from TRBV5-6 and TRBJ2-3; 9 bases are a match to TRBD1. Trimming cost V 2 bases and J 6 bases; bases outside gene matches: 7. Looked up from germline, CDR1 is SGHDT and CDR2 is YYEEEE. The CDR3 has 15 amino acids. DNA of the CDR3: TGTGCCAGCAGCTTAGGGACAGGGACCGGGGATACGCAGTATTTT. Translating it yields CASSLGTGTGDTQYF.